This TCR beta chain was sequenced in a study of response to subunit inactivated influenza vaccine. The CDR3 runs 13 residues. The germline CDR1 and CDR2 sequences are DFQATT and SNEGSKA (reference sequence). V was clipped by 4 bases and J by 10 bases; unmatched bases: 7. TCRdb recomputed calls from the RT-PCR reads with MiXCR, one row per CDR3 protein. Of around 470,000 distinct CDR3 sequences listed, roughly 7.9% are singletons. This clonotype showed up many times. The chain is built from TRBV20-1 and TRBJ2-1, with TRBD2 matching 10 bases. The sample in question was PBMCs from blood, obtained roughly 24 months after vaccination. This receptor was obtained from a man aged 50-75 years who received an inactivated influenza vaccine. This chain's CDR3 is CSATLNSGGEQFF. The CDR3 DNA sequence: TGCAGTGCTACTCTTAATAGCGGGGGGGAGCAGTTCTTC.